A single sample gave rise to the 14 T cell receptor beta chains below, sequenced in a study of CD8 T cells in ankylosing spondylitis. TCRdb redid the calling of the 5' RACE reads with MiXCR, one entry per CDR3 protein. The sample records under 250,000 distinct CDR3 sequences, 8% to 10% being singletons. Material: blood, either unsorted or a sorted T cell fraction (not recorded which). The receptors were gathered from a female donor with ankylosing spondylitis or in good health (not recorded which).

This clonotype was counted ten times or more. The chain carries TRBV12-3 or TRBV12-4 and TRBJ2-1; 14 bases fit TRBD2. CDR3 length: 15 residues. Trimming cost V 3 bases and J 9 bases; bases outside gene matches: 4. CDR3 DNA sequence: TGTGCCAGCAGTTTGACTAGCGGGAGGGCCGGTGAGCAGTTCTTC. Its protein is CASSLTSGRAGEQFF.

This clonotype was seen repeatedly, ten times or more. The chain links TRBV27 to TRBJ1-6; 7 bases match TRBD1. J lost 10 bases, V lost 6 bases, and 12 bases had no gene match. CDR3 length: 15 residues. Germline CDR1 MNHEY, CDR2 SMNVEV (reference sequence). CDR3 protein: CASRVGGWRGSPLHF. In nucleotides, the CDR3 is TGTGCCAGCAGAGTAGGGGGCTGGAGAGGATCACCCCTCCACTTT.

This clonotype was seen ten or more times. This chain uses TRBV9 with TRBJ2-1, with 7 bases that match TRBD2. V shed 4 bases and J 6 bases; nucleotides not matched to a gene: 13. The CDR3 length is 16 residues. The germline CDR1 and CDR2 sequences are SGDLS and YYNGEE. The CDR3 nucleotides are TGTGCCAGCAGCAACCCCCTAGCGGCGCAGATCAATGAGCAGTTCTTC. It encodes CASSNPLAAQINEQFF.

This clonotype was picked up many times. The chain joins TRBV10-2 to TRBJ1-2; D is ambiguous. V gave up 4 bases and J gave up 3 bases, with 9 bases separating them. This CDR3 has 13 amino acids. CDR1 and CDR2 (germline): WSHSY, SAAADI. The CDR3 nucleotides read TGCGCCAGCAGTGTCCCGGGAGACTATGGCTACACCTTC. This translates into CASSVPGDYGYTF.

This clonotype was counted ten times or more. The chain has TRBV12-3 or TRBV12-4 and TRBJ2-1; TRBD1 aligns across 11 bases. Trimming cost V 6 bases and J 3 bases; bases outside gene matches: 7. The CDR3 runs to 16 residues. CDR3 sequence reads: CASSPGQGAVYNEQFF. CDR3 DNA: TGTGCCAGCAGCCCAGGACAGGGGGCGGTCTACAATGAGCAGTTCTTC.

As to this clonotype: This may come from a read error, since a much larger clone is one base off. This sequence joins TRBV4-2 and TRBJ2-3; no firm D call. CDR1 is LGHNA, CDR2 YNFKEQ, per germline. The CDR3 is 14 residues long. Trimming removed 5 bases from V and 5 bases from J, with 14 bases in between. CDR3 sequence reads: CASSSFATLDTQYF. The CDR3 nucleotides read TGTGCCAGCAGCTCCTTCGCTACTCTAGATACGCAGTATTTT.

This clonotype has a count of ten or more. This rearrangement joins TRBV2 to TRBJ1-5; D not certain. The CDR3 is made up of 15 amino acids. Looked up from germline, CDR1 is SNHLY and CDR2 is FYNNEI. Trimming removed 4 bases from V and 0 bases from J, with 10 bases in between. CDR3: CASSAPVYSNQPQHF. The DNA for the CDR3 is TGTGCCAGCAGTGCCCCCGTATATAGCAATCAGCCCCAGCATTTT.

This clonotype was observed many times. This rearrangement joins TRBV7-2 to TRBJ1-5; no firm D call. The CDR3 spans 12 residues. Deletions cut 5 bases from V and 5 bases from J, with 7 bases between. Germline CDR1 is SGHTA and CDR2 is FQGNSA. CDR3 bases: TGTGCCAGCAGCCCCTCGGATCAGCCCCAGCATTTT. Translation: CASSPSDQPQHF.

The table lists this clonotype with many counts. For the CDR3, the DNA is TGTGCCAGCTCACCACGGGAGTCGGGGGAGACCCAGTACTTC. Translated, it gives CASSPRESGETQYF. V gene TRBV18 combines with J gene TRBJ2-5; D is possibly TRBD2 (5 bases). This CDR3 region has 14 residues. V lost 1 base and J lost 5, with 11 bases in between. CDR1 is KGHSH and CDR2 is LQKENI in the germline V gene.

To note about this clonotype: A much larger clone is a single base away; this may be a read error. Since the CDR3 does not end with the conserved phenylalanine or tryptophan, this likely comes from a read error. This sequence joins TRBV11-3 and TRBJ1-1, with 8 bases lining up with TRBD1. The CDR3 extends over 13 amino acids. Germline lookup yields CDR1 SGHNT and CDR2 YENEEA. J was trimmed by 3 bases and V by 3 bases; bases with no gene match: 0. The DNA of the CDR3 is TGTGCCAGCAGCTTGACAGGGGACACTGAAGCTTTCTAT. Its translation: CASSLTGDTEAFY.

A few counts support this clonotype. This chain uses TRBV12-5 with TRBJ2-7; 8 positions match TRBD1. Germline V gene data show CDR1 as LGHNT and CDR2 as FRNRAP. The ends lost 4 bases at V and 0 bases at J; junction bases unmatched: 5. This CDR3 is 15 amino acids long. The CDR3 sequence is CASGSDRVSSYEQYF. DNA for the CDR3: TGTGCTAGTGGTTCGGACAGGGTAAGCTCCTACGAGCAGTACTTC. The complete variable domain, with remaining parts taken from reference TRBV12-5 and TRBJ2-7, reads DARVTQTPRHKVTEMGQEVTMRCQPILGHNTVFWYRQTMMQGLELLAYFRNRAPLDDSGMPKDRFSAEMPDATLATLKIQPSEPRDSAVYFCASGSDRVSSYEQYFGPGTRLTVT.

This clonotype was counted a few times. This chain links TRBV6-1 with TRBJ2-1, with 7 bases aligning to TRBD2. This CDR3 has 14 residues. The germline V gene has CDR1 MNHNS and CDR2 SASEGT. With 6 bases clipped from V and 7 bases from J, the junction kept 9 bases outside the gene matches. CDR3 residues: CASRGSGPRNEQFF. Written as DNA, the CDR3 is TGTGCCAGCAGGGGTAGCGGGCCCCGAAATGAGCAGTTCTTC.

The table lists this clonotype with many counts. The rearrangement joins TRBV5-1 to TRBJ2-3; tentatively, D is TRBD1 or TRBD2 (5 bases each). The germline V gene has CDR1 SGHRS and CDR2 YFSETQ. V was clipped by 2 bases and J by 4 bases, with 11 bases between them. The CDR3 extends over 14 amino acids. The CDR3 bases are TGCGCCAGCAGCTTCGGGGCGGTGGCAGATACGCAGTATTTT. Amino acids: CASSFGAVADTQYF.

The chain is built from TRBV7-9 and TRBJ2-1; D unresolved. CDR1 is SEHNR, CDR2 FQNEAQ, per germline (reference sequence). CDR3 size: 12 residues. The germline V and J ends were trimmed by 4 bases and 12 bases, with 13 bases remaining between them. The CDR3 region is CASSSLMVGQFF. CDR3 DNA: TGTGCCAGCAGCTCCCTAATGGTGGGGCAGTTCTTC.